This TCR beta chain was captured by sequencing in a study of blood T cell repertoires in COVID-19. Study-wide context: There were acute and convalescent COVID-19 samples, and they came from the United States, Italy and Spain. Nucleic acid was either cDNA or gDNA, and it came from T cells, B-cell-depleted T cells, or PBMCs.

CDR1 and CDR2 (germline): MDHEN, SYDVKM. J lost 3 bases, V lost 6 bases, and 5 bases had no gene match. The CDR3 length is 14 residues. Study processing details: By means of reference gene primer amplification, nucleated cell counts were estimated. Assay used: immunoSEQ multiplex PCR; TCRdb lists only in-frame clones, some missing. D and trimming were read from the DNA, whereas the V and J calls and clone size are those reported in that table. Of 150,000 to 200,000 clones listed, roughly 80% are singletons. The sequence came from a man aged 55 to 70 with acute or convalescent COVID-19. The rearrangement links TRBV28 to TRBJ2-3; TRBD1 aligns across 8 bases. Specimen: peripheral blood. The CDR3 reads CASSSGQGTDTQYF. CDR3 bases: TGTGCCAGCAGCTCCGGACAGGGAACAGATACGCAGTATTTT.